Detailed here is one T cell receptor (beta chain). One end of the junction is discordant with germline, which a read error may explain. Original processing methods: How many nucleated cells were present was estimated from reference gene primer amplification. Repertoires were generated with immunoSEQ multiplex PCR, while TCRdb's copy carries only in-frame clones and drops some. That table is the source of V, J and clone size, and D and trimming were worked out from the DNA. Altogether some 120,000 clones are present, 70% to 80% being singletons, with the ten largest covering roughly 7.9%. The sample originates from a study of blood T cell repertoires in COVID-19. Study background: COVID-19 samples, acute and convalescent, were from the United States, Italy and Spain.

Sequenced: peripheral blood. The clonotype was recovered from a human donor in a cohort sampled during active COVID-19.

The DNA of the CDR3 is TGTGCCAGTAGTCTAGATCGACAGGGTAGCAATCAGCCCCAGCATTTT. Protein: CASSLDRQGSNQPQHF. The chain recombines TRBV19 with TRBJ1-5; 7 nucleotides match TRBD1. Germline lookup yields CDR1 LNHDA and CDR2 SQIVND (reference sequence). The CDR3 has 16 amino acids.